The 12 T cell receptor beta chains listed next were all sequenced from one sample in a study of CD8+CD57+ T cells in acquired aplastic anemia. Researchers used genomic DNA as the template to profile TCR beta VDJ and CDR3. TCRdb reprocessed the reads via MiXCR and lists one record per CDR3 protein. The data show some 120,000 distinct CDR3 sequences, 48% seen once. Sequences were obtained from sorted CD4+, CD8+, or CD8+CD57+ T cells (not recorded which) from PBMCs. Receptors originate from a human donor in good health, serving as a control.

This clonotype was detected many times. The chain combines TRBV27 with TRBJ1-1; D is unclear. Germline loops: CDR1 MNHEY, CDR2 SMNVEV (reference sequence). The CDR3 is made up of 13 amino acids. Trimming stripped 6 bases from V and 1 base from J, with 9 bases between. In DNA, the CDR3 is TGTGCCAGCAGGCTGAGCCGGAACACTGAAGCTTTCTTT. This gives the protein CASRLSRNTEAFF.

This clonotype has only a few counts. The chain couples TRBV2 to TRBJ2-5, with D possibly matching TRBD1 (5 bases). The CDR3 extends over 11 amino acids. Germline V lookup: CDR1 SNHLY, CDR2 FYNNEI. Trimming cost V 6 bases and J 5 bases, with 7 bases left between them. The CDR3: CASRGQETQYF. In DNA, the CDR3 is TGTGCCAGCAGGGGGCAGGAGACCCAGTACTTC.

In the case of this clonotype: A much larger clone differs from this one at a single base, so this may be a read error. The chain couples TRBV4-3 to TRBJ1-1; D is unresolved. The CDR3 is made up of 13 amino acids. Germline values: CDR1 LGHNA, CDR2 YSLEER. The CDR3 DNA is TGCGCCAGCGGCCAGACGACAAGCACTGAAGCTTTCTTT. It encodes CASGQTTSTEAFF.

The V call is TRBV15, the J call TRBJ2-7; a possible D gene is TRBD1 (6 bases). Trimming left V 2 bases short and J 4 bases short, with 15 bases between. Per the germline V gene, CDR1 is LNHNV and CDR2 is YYDKDF (reference sequence). The CDR3 extends over 15 amino acids. The CDR3 reads CATSRSGTSLYEQYF. CDR3 sequence (DNA): TGTGCCACCAGCAGATCCGGGACAAGCCTTTACGAGCAGTACTTC.

This clonotype was observed a few times. A junction end diverges from the germline sequence, so it may reflect a read error. The chain uses TRBV6-1 and TRBJ2-3; the D gene could be TRBD1 or TRBD2 (5 bases each). The germline V gene has CDR1 MNHNS and CDR2 SASEGT. The CDR3 runs 11 residues. CDR3 amino acids: CASKEGFTRYF. The DNA for the CDR3 is TGTGCCAGCAAAGAGGGGTTTACGCGGTATTTT.

This chain uses TRBV7-7 with TRBJ2-3; TRBD2 agrees at 12 bases. The CDR3 is made up of 14 amino acids. Looked up from germline, CDR1 is SSHAT and CDR2 is FNYEAQ (reference sequence). V trimming: 6 bases; J trimming: 6 bases; junction bases outside the gene matches: 4. Written as DNA, the CDR3 is TGTGCCAGCAGTCTAGCGGGGGGGCAGGATACGCAGTATTTT. The encoded protein is CASSLAGGQDTQYF. Full variable domain (outside the CDR3, taken from reference TRBV7-7 and TRBJ2-3): GAGVSQSPRYKVTKRGQDVTLRCDPISSHATLYWYQQALGQGPEFLTYFNYEAQPDKSGLPSDRFSAERPEGSISTLTIQRTEQRDSAMYRCASSLAGGQDTQYFGPGTRLTVL.

This clonotype came up many times. V usage is TRBV7-2 and J usage is TRBJ1-6, with D maybe TRBD1 (6 bases). The V gene lost 5 bases and the J gene lost 9 bases, with 23 bases spanning the gap. Germline V gene sequence: CDR1 SGHTA, CDR2 FQGNSA. The CDR3 has 17 amino acids. DNA for the CDR3: TGTGCCAGCAGCCCACCTAGGGGCGGTGGAGGGGGTTCACCCCTCCACTTT. Translation: CASSPPRGGGGGSPLHF.

In this sample, this clonotype turned up a few times. The chain joins TRBV20-1 to TRBJ2-1; D unresolved. This CDR3 is 11 amino acids long. V was trimmed by 0 bases and J by 8 bases, leaving 5 bases between them. The germline V gene has CDR1 DFQATT and CDR2 SNEGSKA (reference sequence). DNA of the CDR3: TGCAGTGCTAGAGATATGTATGAGCAGTTCTTC. Translation gives CSARDMYEQFF.

The CDR3 protein is CSVAGRGQNSPLHF. In nucleotides, the CDR3 is TGCAGCGTTGCGGGACGGGGGCAAAATTCACCCCTCCACTTT. The chain combines TRBV29-1 with TRBJ1-6; a weak D match, TRBD1 (6 bases). The germline V gene encodes CDR1 SQVTM and CDR2 ANQGSEA. V dropped 4 bases and J dropped 7 bases, with 14 bases sitting between them. This CDR3 has 14 amino acids.

This clonotype was detected only once. The V call is TRBV19, the J call TRBJ2-1, with D perhaps matching TRBD2 (7 bases). V lost 6 bases and J lost 2, with 11 bases in between. This CDR3 has 14 residues. In germline, CDR1 is LNHDA, CDR2 SQIVND (reference sequence). The CDR3 coding sequence is TGTGCCAGTAGGAGGGGGGGGGCCTACAATGAGCAGTTCTTC. Encoded protein: CASRRGGAYNEQFF.

This clonotype was counted between two and nine times. The chain carries TRBV7-9 and TRBJ2-7; D is unresolved. Trimming left V 1 base short and J 6 bases short, with 4 bases between. The CDR3 extends over 11 amino acids. Per germline, CDR1 SEHNR and CDR2 FQNEAQ (reference sequence). Here the CDR3 DNA reads TGTGCCAGCAGCTTAGTCGTCGAGCAGTACTTC. This gives the protein CASSLVVEQYF.

This clonotype came up many times. This CDR3 is CASSALAGRADTQYF. The CDR3, as DNA: TGTGCCAGCAGCGCCCTAGCGGGGCGGGCAGATACGCAGTATTTT. This chain links TRBV9 with TRBJ2-3; 9 bases agree with TRBD2. Germline CDR1 and CDR2: SGDLS and YYNGEE. Trimming cost V 3 bases and J 4 bases; bases outside gene matches: 6. The CDR3 is made up of 15 amino acids.